This TCR beta chain is from a study of blood T cell repertoires in COVID-19. Study summary: The study drew acute and convalescent COVID-19 samples from the United States, Italy and Spain. In each case, the material was cDNA or gDNA derived from T cells, B-cell-depleted T cells, or PBMCs.

Original data processing: Reference gene primer amplification yielded estimated nucleated cell counts. Here immunoSEQ multiplex PCR was the method, and the copy in TCRdb shows in-frame clones only, minus some. D and trimming come from the DNA, and the V and J calls and clone size come from that table. The sample yields about 250,000 clones, around 83% seen once. Germline CDR1 reads LGHDT; CDR2 reads YNNKEL (reference sequence). V was clipped by 0 bases and J by 1 base, with 6 bases between them. The CDR3 covers 14 residues. The chain carries TRBV3-1 (or the pseudogene TRBV3-2) and TRBJ2-5; no firm D call. The sequencing sample was made of peripheral blood. This clonotype originated in a man older than 75 with acute or convalescent COVID-19. CDR3 sequence reads: CASSQEYFQETQYF. The CDR3 coding sequence is TGTGCCAGCAGCCAAGAATACTTCCAAGAGACCCAGTACTTC.